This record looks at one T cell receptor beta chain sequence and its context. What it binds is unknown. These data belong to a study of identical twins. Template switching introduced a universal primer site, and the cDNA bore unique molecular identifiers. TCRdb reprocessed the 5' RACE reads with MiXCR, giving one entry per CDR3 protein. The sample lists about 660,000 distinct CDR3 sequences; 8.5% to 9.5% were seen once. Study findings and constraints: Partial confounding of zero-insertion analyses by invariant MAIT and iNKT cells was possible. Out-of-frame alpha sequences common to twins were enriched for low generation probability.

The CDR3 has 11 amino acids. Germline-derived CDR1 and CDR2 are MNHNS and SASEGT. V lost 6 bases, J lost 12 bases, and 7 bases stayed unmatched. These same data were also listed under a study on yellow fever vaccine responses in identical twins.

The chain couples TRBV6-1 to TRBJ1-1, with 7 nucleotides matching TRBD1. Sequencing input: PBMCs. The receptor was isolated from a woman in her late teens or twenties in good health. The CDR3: CASRTGLRPFF. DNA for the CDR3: TGTGCCAGCAGGACAGGGTTGAGACCTTTCTTT.